This paragraph covers one TCR beta chain sequence. The antigen remains undetermined. The data originate from a study of blood T cells in healthy people across ages. Study results and caveats: Roughly linear declines in TCR beta diversity per million T cells occurred with age.

Primers used in a second PCR of roughly 6 to 12 cycles were a sample-barcoded 5' primer and a J-beta primer mix. Every individual sample yielded 3 million or more paired-end reads (each containing CDR3). Each CDR3 protein gets one entry after TCRdb re-called the 5' RACE reads with MiXCR. The data show around 1,800,000 distinct CDR3 sequences, 35% to 50% seen once. The sample comprised blood. The clonotype was recovered from a human donor in good health.

The CDR3: CASSYVSSGAYEQYF. CDR3 bases: TGTGCCAGCAGTTACGTGAGTAGCGGGGCCTACGAGCAGTACTTC. The gene calls are TRBV6-5 and TRBJ2-7; 8 bases line up with TRBD2. The germline V gene has CDR1 MNHEY and CDR2 SVGAGI. V shed 2 bases, J shed 2 bases, and the junction held 5 bases outside the gene matches. CDR3 length equals 15 residues.